The 11 T cell receptor beta chains presented below share a single source sample, sequenced in a study of blood T cell repertoires in COVID-19. Assay: immunoSEQ multiplex PCR; the TCRdb copy retains only in-frame clones and omits some. The sample has 200,000 to 250,000 clones, approximately 86% seen once; the top ten hold roughly 1.2%. Sequencing was done on a sample of peripheral blood. These receptors came from a woman younger than 45 with COVID-19, enrolled during active disease.

The genes are TRBV9 and TRBJ1-1; no clear D gene. Germline V gene lookup returns CDR1 SGDLS and CDR2 YYNGEE. V was shortened by 0 bases and J by 3 bases, with 6 bases between the two germline ends. The CDR3 has 13 residues. CDR3 loop: CASSVVSDTEAFF. The CDR3 region has the DNA TGTGCCAGCAGCGTAGTATCCGACACTGAAGCTTTCTTT.

The V gene is TRBV7-2, the J gene TRBJ2-5; 11 bases are shared with TRBD2. Germline V gives CDR1 SGHTA, CDR2 FQGNSA. The CDR3 contains 15 residues. With 3 bases clipped from V and 5 bases from J, the junction kept 5 bases outside the gene matches. Here the CDR3 reads CASSFSGGVGETQYF. The CDR3, as DNA: TGTGCCAGCAGCTTTAGCGGGGGGGTGGGCGAGACCCAGTACTTC.

This CDR3 reads CASWVAGGPGGNEQFF. The DNA for the CDR3 is TGCGCCAGCTGGGTAGCGGGAGGGCCGGGGGGCAATGAGCAGTTCTTC. The chain uses TRBV10-2 and TRBJ2-1; 11 positions match TRBD2. V shed 8 bases and J 6 bases; nucleotides not matched to a gene: 12. The CDR3 spans 16 residues. Germline lookup yields CDR1 WSHSY and CDR2 SAAADI.

The chain couples TRBV20-1 to TRBJ1-1; D not resolved. The germline V gene has CDR1 DFQATT and CDR2 SNEGSKA (reference sequence). V gave up 3 bases and J gave up 5 bases, with 10 bases separating them. The CDR3 covers 12 residues. CDR3 amino acids: CSASPQVTEAFF. The CDR3 region has the DNA TGCAGTGCTAGTCCCCAGGTAACTGAAGCTTTCTTT.

V gene TRBV12-3 or TRBV12-4 combines with J gene TRBJ2-5, with a tentative D call TRBD1 (6 bases). This CDR3 comprises 13 residues. V was pared by 5 bases and J by 5 bases, with 12 bases between. In DNA, the CDR3 is TGTGCCAGCAGTGACACAGGGAGCGAGACCCAGTACTTC. This translates into CASSDTGSETQYF.

This clone appeared once. The chain uses TRBV4-1 and TRBJ2-3; 12 bases map to TRBD2. Germline assignment: CDR1 MGHRA and CDR2 YSYEKL. There are 16 residues in the CDR3. With 3 bases clipped from V and 6 bases from J, the junction kept 7 bases outside the gene matches. The CDR3, as DNA: TGCGCCAGCAGCCAGAAACTAGCGGGAGGAGGGGATACGCAGTATTTT. As protein: CASSQKLAGGGDTQYF.

The chain has TRBV23-1 and TRBJ1-1; D remains ambiguous. TRBV23-1 is classed as an ORF, of uncertain function. V lost 1 base and J lost 5, with 8 bases in between. The CDR3 length is 13 residues. CDR3 DNA: TGCGCCAGCAGTCAATTGCGGGGAACTGAAGCTTTCTTT. Translated: CASSQLRGTEAFF.

The chain uses TRBV10-3 and TRBJ1-1, with 8 bases matching TRBD1. The CDR3 is 14 residues long. CDR1 and CDR2 (germline): ENHRY, SYGVKD. The V and J ends lost 7 bases and 1 base, in that order; junction bases with no gene match: 5. The CDR3 spells CAITEGQGNTEAFF. CDR3 bases: TGTGCCATCACCGAAGGACAGGGGAACACTGAAGCTTTCTTT.

The V call is TRBV4-3, the J call TRBJ2-1, with 11 bases fitting TRBD2. The CDR3 length is 18 residues. The germline CDR1 and CDR2 sequences are LGHNA and YSLEER. J was trimmed by 0 bases and V by 0 bases; bases with no gene match: 4. The CDR3 here is CASSQDSGLAGSYNEQFF. The CDR3 nucleotides are TGCGCCAGCAGCCAAGATTCTGGACTAGCGGGCTCCTACAATGAGCAGTTCTTC.

The rearrangement uses TRBV4-3 and TRBJ2-5; 10 bases agree with TRBD1. The length of the CDR3 is 15 residues. The germline V gene encodes CDR1 LGHNA and CDR2 YSLEER. The V gene end was trimmed by 4 bases and the J gene end by 5 bases; junction bases not matched to a gene: 7. The CDR3 is CASSPRDRGRETQYF. The CDR3, as DNA: TGCGCCAGCAGCCCCCGGGACAGGGGTCGGGAGACCCAGTACTTC.

This clone has only one observation. The chain carries TRBV7-2 and TRBJ2-2, with 10 nucleotides matching TRBD2. The CDR3 runs 16 residues. CDR1 is SGHTA, CDR2 FQGNSA, per germline. With 2 bases clipped from V and 2 bases from J, the junction kept 2 bases outside the gene matches. CDR3 region: CASSLLAGGNTGELFF. CDR3 sequence (DNA): TGTGCCAGCAGCTTATTAGCGGGGGGTAACACCGGGGAGCTGTTTTTT.